The 27 T cell receptor beta chains below come from one sample, sequenced in a study of T cells in Graves' hyperthyroidism and ophthalmopathy. Amplified TCR beta CDR3 regions derived from RNA transcripts. In the first-round RT-PCR of the TCR CDR3, the HTBI primer set was used. One entry per CDR3 protein results from TCRdb running MiXCR on the multiplex PCR reads. The sample includes about 290,000 distinct CDR3 sequences, roughly 15% of them seen just once. The sample taken for sequencing was blood. All receptors derive from a woman between 45 and 60 years old with Graves' hyperthyroidism that later progressed to Graves' ophthalmopathy.

This clonotype was detected many times. This chain connects TRBV19 to TRBJ1-1; perhaps TRBD1 as D (5 bases). V was pared by 7 bases and J by 4 bases, with 13 bases between. The CDR3 runs 13 residues. Looked up from germline, CDR1 is LNHDA and CDR2 is SQIVND (reference sequence). The CDR3 bases are TGTGCCAGTACCCCCGGGACGAGCACTGAAGCTTTCTTT. Translating gives CASTPGTSTEAFF.

There are many counts of this clonotype. The gene calls are TRBV24-1 and TRBJ2-1, with D unresolved. The germline gives CDR1 KGHDR, CDR2 SFDVKD. The CDR3 spans 12 residues. V dropped 5 bases and J dropped 5 bases, with 6 bases sitting between them. The CDR3 DNA reads as TGTGCCACCAGTGCCTACGACAATGAGCAGTTCTTC. Translation: CATSAYDNEQFF.

In its sample, this clonotype was seen many times. This chain uses TRBV7-6 with TRBJ2-2; D remains unclear. Germline loops: CDR1 SGHVS, CDR2 FNYEAQ. Trimming cost V 5 bases and J 0 bases, with 19 bases left between them. This CDR3 contains 18 residues. CDR3 sequence reads: CASSILSPDPSNTGELFF. The CDR3 coding sequence is TGTGCCAGCAGCATCCTTAGCCCGGACCCGTCGAACACCGGGGAGCTGTTTTTT.

Note on this clonotype: No conserved phenylalanine or tryptophan is present at the end of the CDR3, so a read error is the likely explanation. This rearrangement joins TRBV25-1 to TRBJ1-5; 8 positions match TRBD1. CDR1 and CDR2 (germline): MGHDK, SYGVNS. This CDR3 spans 14 amino acids. Losses at the gene ends were 4 bases for V and 2 bases for J; bases not matched to a gene: 1. For the CDR3, the DNA is TGTGCCAGCAGTGTGACAGGGGGCAATCAGCCCCAGCATCTT. Protein: CASSVTGGNQPQHL.

This clonotype has at least ten counts. This chain connects TRBV6-6 to TRBJ2-1; D might be TRBD1 (5 bases). The V gene's germline CDR1 is MNHNY and CDR2 SVGAGI (reference sequence). The CDR3 runs 13 residues. With 1 base removed from V and 8 bases from J, the gap between germline ends came to 9 bases. The CDR3 here is CASSYFRADEQFF. The CDR3 DNA follows: TGTGCCAGCAGTTACTTCAGGGCGGATGAGCAGTTCTTC.

This clonotype was seen repeatedly, ten times or more. The genes are TRBV27 and TRBJ2-1, with 8 bases aligning to TRBD2. Germline assignment: CDR1 MNHEY and CDR2 SMNVEV (reference sequence). Losses at the gene ends were 5 bases for V and 5 bases for J; bases not matched to a gene: 5. The CDR3 runs 14 residues. The CDR3 here is CASSLRTSNNEQFF. CDR3 DNA sequence: TGTGCCAGCAGTCTCCGGACTAGCAACAATGAGCAGTTCTTC.

This clonotype was counted a few times. The rearrangement joins TRBV14 to TRBJ1-2; D is perhaps TRBD1 (5 bases). CDR3 size: 13 residues. V lost 4 bases and J lost 7, with 13 bases in between. Looked up from germline, CDR1 is SGHDN and CDR2 is FVKESK. The CDR3 spells CASSPLGTFGYTF. CDR3 coding DNA: TGTGCCAGCAGCCCCCTCGGGACTTTTGGCTACACCTTC. The whole variable domain, filled in from reference TRBV14 and TRBJ1-2, reads EAGVTQFPSHSVIEKGQTVTLRCDPISGHDNLYWYRRVMGKEIKFLLHFVKESKQDESGMPNNRFLAERTGGTYSTLKVQPAELEDSGVYFCASSPLGTFGYTFGSGTRLTVV.

This clonotype was detected many times. The genes are TRBV27 and TRBJ2-7; D gene unclear. Per germline, CDR1 MNHEY and CDR2 SMNVEV (reference sequence). Trimming removed 0 bases at V and 5 bases at J, with 8 bases between. The CDR3 length is 13 residues. The chain's CDR3 is CASSLSAANEQYF. The CDR3, as DNA: TGTGCCAGCAGTTTATCGGCAGCCAACGAGCAGTACTTC.

This clonotype occurred many times. The chain combines TRBV20-1 with TRBJ1-5; tentatively, D is TRBD1 (6 bases). Per germline, CDR1 DFQATT and CDR2 SNEGSKA (reference sequence). Trimming took off 3 bases at V and 4 bases at J, with 13 bases between the two ends. This CDR3 has 14 residues. This chain's CDR3 is CSASRTGRNQPQHF. CDR3 in DNA: TGCAGTGCTAGCCGAACAGGGAGAAATCAGCCCCAGCATTTT.

This clonotype showed up many times. The chain uses TRBV9 and TRBJ2-7; TRBD1 aligns across 8 bases. Germline assignment: CDR1 SGDLS and CDR2 YYNGEE. This CDR3 has 14 amino acids. J gave up 1 base and V 3 bases, and 3 bases lay outside the gene matches. The CDR3, as DNA: TGTGCCAGCAGCGCCAGGACAGGGTCCTACGAGCAGTACTTC. Its protein is CASSARTGSYEQYF.

This clonotype appeared a few times. The junction departs from the called germline gene at one end, perhaps through a read error. CDR3 in DNA: TGTGCCAGCAGCACACCCAGATTTAACACCGGGGAGCTGTTTTTT. This gives the protein CASSTPRFNTGELFF. V gene TRBV5-1 combines with J gene TRBJ2-2; no definite D call. CDR3 length: 15 amino acids. Per the germline V gene, CDR1 is SGHRS and CDR2 is YFSETQ.

This clonotype was seen ten or more times. This chain uses TRBV20-1 with TRBJ1-5; 9 nucleotides align to TRBD1. Germline assignment: CDR1 DFQATT and CDR2 SNEGSKA (reference sequence). J lost 7 bases, V lost 5 bases, and 6 bases had no gene match. There are 13 residues in the CDR3. Here the CDR3 DNA reads TGCAGTGCTTACCGACAGGGGGGACAGCCCCAGCATTTT. This codes for CSAYRQGGQPQHF.

This clonotype came up a few times. V usage is TRBV7-9 and J usage is TRBJ2-7, with unresolved D. Germline CDR1 SEHNR, CDR2 FQNEAQ (reference sequence). V was clipped by 4 bases and J by 3 bases, with 10 bases between them. The CDR3 covers 13 residues. The CDR3: CASSSEHYYEQYF. As DNA, the CDR3 is TGTGCCAGCAGCTCGGAGCATTACTACGAGCAGTACTTC.

This clonotype has at least ten counts. J is TRBJ2-1 and V is TRBV6-1, with D possibly matching TRBD2 (6 bases). With 2 bases removed from V and 5 bases from J, the gap between germline ends came to 19 bases. CDR1 MNHNS and CDR2 SASEGT come from the germline V gene. CDR3 length: 17 residues. CDR3 sequence (DNA): TGTGCCAGCAGTGAATGGGGAACGGGAGTAGCCGACAATGAGCAGTTCTTC. Its protein is CASSEWGTGVADNEQFF.

This clonotype showed up many times. This chain connects TRBV30 to TRBJ1-2; D uncertain. Germline CDR1 GTSNPN, CDR2 SVGIG (reference sequence). The CDR3 contains 13 residues. Between the trimmed V and J ends, which lost 2 bases and 0 bases, there was a span of 7 bases. The chain's CDR3 is CAWSLQANYGYTF. The CDR3 DNA reads TGTGCCTGGAGTCTCCAAGCTAACTATGGCTACACCTTC.

Note on this clonotype: This may be a read error, as it is one base from a much larger clone. The chain uses TRBV24-1 and TRBJ2-1; TRBD1 or TRBD2 may be the D gene (5 bases each). Trimming left V 5 bases short and J 4 bases short, with 14 bases between. Germline V CDR1 and CDR2: KGHDR, SFDVKD. The length of the CDR3 is 15 residues. CDR3: CATSGPSGRYNEQFF. CDR3 coding DNA: TGTGCCACCAGTGGCCCCTCGGGACGGTACAATGAGCAGTTCTTC.

This clonotype was observed many times. The chain is built from TRBV6-2 or TRBV6-3 and TRBJ2-5, with no clear D. The CDR3 loop spans 14 amino acids. V lost 2 bases and J lost 5, with 12 bases in between. CDR1 and CDR2 from the germline V gene are MNHEY and SVGEGT. The CDR3, as DNA: TGTGCCAGCAGTTACCAGGTTGTGCCGGAGACCCAGTACTTC. This encodes CASSYQVVPETQYF.

The V gene is TRBV20-1, the J gene TRBJ2-5, with 8 bases fitting TRBD2. Germline V gene lookup returns CDR1 DFQATT and CDR2 SNEGSKA (reference sequence). The CDR3 has 15 amino acids. V lost 5 bases and J lost 1; bases outside the gene matches: 9. The CDR3 region has the DNA TGCAGTGCTCCCCGGGTAGCGGGGTTCCAAGAGACCCAGTACTTC. Translation: CSAPRVAGFQETQYF.

This clonotype was seen a few times. The chain links TRBV20-1 to TRBJ1-3, with no clear D. The V gene's germline CDR1 is DFQATT and CDR2 SNEGSKA (reference sequence). The CDR3 consists of 13 residues. CDR3 in DNA: TGCGGCCATGCGCAAACGTCTGGAAACACCATATATTTT. As protein: CGHAQTSGNTIYF.

This clonotype was recorded a few times. The J gene is TRBJ2-2, the V gene TRBV30; 12 bases fit TRBD1. The germline V gene encodes CDR1 GTSNPN and CDR2 SVGIG (reference sequence). The length of the CDR3 is 18 residues. V shed 0 bases, J shed 3 bases, and the junction held 8 bases outside the gene matches. CDR3 bases: TGTGCCTGGAGTGTGGGGACAGGGGGCTGGTTGGACACCGGGGAGCTGTTTTTT. Its translation is CAWSVGTGGWLDTGELFF.

The chain combines TRBV5-4 with TRBJ1-6; maybe TRBD1 (5 bases). There are 17 residues in the CDR3. The V and J ends lost 4 bases and 5 bases respectively, with 19 bases between them. The germline V gene has CDR1 SGHNT and CDR2 YYREEE (reference sequence). Written as DNA, the CDR3 is TGTGCCAGCAGCAGCGGGCCTCACAGGCAAAATAATTCACCCCTCCACTTT. Its translation is CASSSGPHRQNNSPLHF.

There are many counts of this clonotype. The rearrangement links TRBV20-1 to TRBJ1-2; D unclear. The CDR3 runs to 14 residues. Trimming removed 3 bases at V and 8 bases at J, with 19 bases between. CDR1 is DFQATT and CDR2 is SNEGSKA in the germline V gene (reference sequence). The CDR3 DNA sequence: TGCAGTGCTAGGGGTCAAGTCCACCGATGGGGCTACACCTTC. This translates into CSARGQVHRWGYTF.

In this sample, this clonotype turned up many times. The CDR3 region has the DNA TGTGCCAGCAGCCCTTCGGGGACTGAAGCTTTCTTT. Amino acids: CASSPSGTEAFF. The chain uses TRBV28 and TRBJ1-1, with D hard to call. V shed 6 bases and J shed 5 bases, with 10 bases lying between them. CDR3 length: 12 residues. The germline V gene has CDR1 MDHEN and CDR2 SYDVKM.

This clonotype was detected ten times or more. V usage is TRBV12-3 or TRBV12-4 and J usage is TRBJ1-1; no reliable D call. V was shortened by 1 base and J by 12 bases, with 15 bases between the two germline ends. The CDR3 covers 13 residues. CDR3 bases: TGTGCCAGCAGTTTAGGAAGCCCCCAGGTGCCTTTCTTT. It specifies CASSLGSPQVPFF.

The chain couples TRBV20-1 to TRBJ1-2; D uncertain. This CDR3 spans 13 amino acids. Germline CDR1 reads DFQATT; CDR2 reads SNEGSKA (reference sequence). Trimming removed 2 bases from V and 1 base from J, with 8 bases in between. CDR3 bases: TGCAGTGCTAGATCTGGGAATAACTATGGCTACACCTTC. Translating gives CSARSGNNYGYTF.

The table lists this clonotype with many counts. This sequence joins TRBV30 and TRBJ2-5, with 9 bases identical to TRBD1. With V trimmed by 5 bases and J by 5 bases, 3 bases remained unmatched. The CDR3 sequence is 12 residues long. Per the germline V gene, CDR1 is GTSNPN and CDR2 is SVGIG (reference sequence). CDR3 residues: CAWGTGFETQYF. The CDR3 region has the DNA TGTGCCTGGGGGACAGGGTTTGAGACCCAGTACTTC.

This clonotype has only a few counts. Here the CDR3 reads CASGPGLAGGDTQYF. The CDR3, as DNA: TGTGCCAGCGGTCCGGGACTAGCGGGAGGAGATACGCAGTATTTT. This rearrangement joins TRBV9 to TRBJ2-3; 15 bases are a match to TRBD2. CDR3 size: 15 residues. Per the germline V gene, CDR1 is SGDLS and CDR2 is YYNGEE. V dropped 7 bases and J dropped 5; count of bases not matched to a gene: 5. Drawing the rest from reference TRBV9 and TRBJ2-3, the complete variable domain is DSGVTQTPKHLITATGQRVTLRCSPRSGDLSVYWYQQSLDQGLQFLIQYYNGEERAKGNILERFSAQQFPDLHSELNLSSLELGDSALYFCASGPGLAGGDTQYFGPGTRLTVL.